The entry below describes one T cell receptor beta chain. Its antigen is undetermined. V gave up 4 bases and J gave up 5 bases; unmatched junction bases: 7. CDR3 length equals 14 residues. Germline CDR1 is SGHAT and CDR2 is FQNNGV. Clones were sequenced by immunoSEQ multiplex PCR, and TCRdb holds only the in-frame ones, with some missing. The sample lists about 100,000 clones, around 90% seen once, with approximately 0.35% in the top ten. This entry is derived from a study of Tregs in tolerant kidney transplant recipients. General study findings and limits: No direct test of biological reproducibility was done here. In tolerant patients, donor-specific Tregs outgrew total Tregs, suggesting antigen-driven expansion.

The TCR originated in a human donor who received a combined kidney and bone marrow transplant. The chain has TRBV11-2 and TRBJ2-5; 7 bases agree with TRBD2. The starting material was CD4+ T cells from blood, obtained before the transplant. The CDR3 DNA is TGTGCCAGCAGCTCTACTAGCGTATCTGAGACCCAGTACTTC. Its protein is CASSSTSVSETQYF.